This note documents a single T cell receptor beta chain sequence. The antigen is undetermined. The CDR3 contains 16 residues. The germline CDR1 and CDR2 sequences are MNHNS and SASEGT. Trimming took off 6 bases at V and 2 bases at J, with 14 bases between the two ends. Healthy Caucasian individuals from Russia aged roughly 6 to 90 were enrolled as donors. The entry originates in a study of blood T cells in healthy people across ages. In the study overall: Per two T cells, about one barcoded beta molecule was captured through template switching. Study observations and caveats: Calculation of diversity from one million T cells yielded estimates considered to be underestimates.

A sample-barcoded 5' primer and a J-beta primer mix were used in a second PCR of about 7 to 12 cycles. Each CDR3 protein gets one entry after TCRdb re-called the 5' RACE reads with MiXCR. The data contain fewer than 1,200,000 distinct CDR3 sequences, approximately 26% of them singletons. The same sample was also used in a study of T cells of mothers and their children. Per that study: Related pairs of mothers and children showed slightly higher, non-significant overlap versus unrelated pairs.

The chain is built from TRBV6-1 and TRBJ1-6; the D gene is possibly TRBD1 (5 bases). The TCR sequence derives from a girl aged 2 to 9 in good health. Material: blood. This CDR3 reads CASSLLEGTYNSPLHF. CDR3 nucleotide sequence: TGTGCCAGCAGCCTGTTAGAGGGGACCTATAATTCACCCCTCCACTTT.